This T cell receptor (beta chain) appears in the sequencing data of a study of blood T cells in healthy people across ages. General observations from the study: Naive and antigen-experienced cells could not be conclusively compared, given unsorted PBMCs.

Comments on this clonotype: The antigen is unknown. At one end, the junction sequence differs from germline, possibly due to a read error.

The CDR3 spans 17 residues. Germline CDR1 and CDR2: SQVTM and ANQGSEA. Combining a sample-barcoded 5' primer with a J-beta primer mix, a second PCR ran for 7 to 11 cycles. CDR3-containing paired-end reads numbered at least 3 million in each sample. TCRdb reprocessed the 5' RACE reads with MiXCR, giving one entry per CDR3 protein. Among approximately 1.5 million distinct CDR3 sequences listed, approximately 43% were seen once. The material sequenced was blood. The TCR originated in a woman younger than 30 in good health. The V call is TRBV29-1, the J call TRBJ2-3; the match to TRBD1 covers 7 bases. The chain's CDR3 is CSVKDNNRGSISDTQYF. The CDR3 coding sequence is TGCAGCGTTAAAGATAACAACAGGGGTTCGATATCGGATACGCAGTATTTT.